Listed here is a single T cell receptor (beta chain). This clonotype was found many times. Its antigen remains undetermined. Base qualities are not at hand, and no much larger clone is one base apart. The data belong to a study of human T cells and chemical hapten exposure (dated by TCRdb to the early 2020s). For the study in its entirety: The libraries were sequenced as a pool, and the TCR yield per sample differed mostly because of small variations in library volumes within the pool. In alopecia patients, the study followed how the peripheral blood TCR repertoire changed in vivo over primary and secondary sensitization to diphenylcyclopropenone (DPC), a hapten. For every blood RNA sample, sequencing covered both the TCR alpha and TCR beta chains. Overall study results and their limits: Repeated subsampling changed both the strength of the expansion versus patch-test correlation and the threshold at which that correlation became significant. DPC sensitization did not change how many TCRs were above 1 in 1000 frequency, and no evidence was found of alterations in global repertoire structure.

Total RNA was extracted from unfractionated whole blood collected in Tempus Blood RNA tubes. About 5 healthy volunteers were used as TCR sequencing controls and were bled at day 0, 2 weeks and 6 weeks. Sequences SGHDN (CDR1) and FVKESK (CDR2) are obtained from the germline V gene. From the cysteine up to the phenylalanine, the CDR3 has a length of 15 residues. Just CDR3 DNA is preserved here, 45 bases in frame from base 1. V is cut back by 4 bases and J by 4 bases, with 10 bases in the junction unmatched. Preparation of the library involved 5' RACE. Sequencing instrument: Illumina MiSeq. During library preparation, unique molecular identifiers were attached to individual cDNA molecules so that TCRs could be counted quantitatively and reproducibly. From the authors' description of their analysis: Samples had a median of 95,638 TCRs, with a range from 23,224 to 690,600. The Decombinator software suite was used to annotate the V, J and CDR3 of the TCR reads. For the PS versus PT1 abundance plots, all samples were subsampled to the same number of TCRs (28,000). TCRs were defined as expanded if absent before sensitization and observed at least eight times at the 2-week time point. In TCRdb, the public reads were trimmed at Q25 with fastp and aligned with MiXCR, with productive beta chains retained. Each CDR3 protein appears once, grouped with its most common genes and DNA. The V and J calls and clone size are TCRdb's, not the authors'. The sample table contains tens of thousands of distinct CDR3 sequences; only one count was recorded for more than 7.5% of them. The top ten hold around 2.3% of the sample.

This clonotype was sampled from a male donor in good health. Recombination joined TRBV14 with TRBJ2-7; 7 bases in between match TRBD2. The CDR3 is CASSPTGTIVYEQYF. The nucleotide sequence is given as TGTGCCAGCAGCCCAACCGGGACTATCGTGTACGAGCAGTACTTC.